These 9 T cell receptor beta chains originate from one sample sequenced in a study. TCRdb re-called the RT-PCR reads with MiXCR, one entry per CDR3 protein. This table has about 700,000 distinct CDR3 sequences, around 14% appearing once. Sequenced sample: memory CD4+ T cells from blood. Receptors were obtained from a female donor in good health, serving as a healthy control.

This clonotype was picked up many times. V is TRBV29-1 and J is TRBJ2-4; D remains ambiguous. Deletions cut 4 bases from V and 9 bases from J, with 19 bases between. This CDR3 has 14 amino acids. From germline, CDR1 is SQVTM and CDR2 ANQGSEA. DNA of the CDR3: TGCAGCGTTGTCATAGGGCCGCAGTCTGGCATTCAGTACTTC. Translating it yields CSVVIGPQSGIQYF.

This clonotype has just a few counts. A much larger clonotype is one base distant, so this may be a read error. This sequence joins TRBV6-1 and TRBJ2-7, with a possible D match to TRBD2 (6 bases). Germline CDR1 MNHNS, CDR2 SASEGT. This CDR3 is 14 amino acids long. Trimming removed 1 base at V and 3 bases at J, with 10 bases between. CDR3 coding DNA: TGTGCCAGCAGTGAAGGTCTAGCGAGCTACGAGCAGTACTTC. The encoded protein is CASSEGLASYEQYF.

In this sample, this clonotype turned up a few times. The chain has TRBV3-1 and TRBJ2-7, with TRBD1 as a possible D gene (5 bases). The CDR3 runs 13 residues. Trimming left V 1 base short and J 7 bases short, with 11 bases between. CDR1 and CDR2 (germline): LGHDT, YNNKEL (reference sequence). The CDR3 protein is CASSQAGSGEQYF. As DNA, the CDR3 is TGTGCCAGCAGCCAAGCAGGGTCTGGAGAGCAGTACTTC.

In this sample, this clonotype turned up a few times. V gene TRBV7-8 combines with J gene TRBJ2-7, with D unclear. The V end was cut by 1 base, the J end by 2 bases, with 9 bases between. Germline loops: CDR1 SGHVS, CDR2 FQNEAQ. CDR3 length: 14 residues. The CDR3 here is CASSLVAAAYEQYF. CDR3 coding DNA: TGTGCCAGCAGCTTAGTGGCGGCAGCCTACGAGCAGTACTTC. Filled out from reference TRBV7-8 and TRBJ2-7, the complete variable domain reads GAGVSQSPRYKVAKRGQDVALRCDPISGHVSLFWYQQALGQGPEFLTYFQNEAQLDKSGLPSDRFFAERPEGSVSTLKIQRTQQEDSAVYLCASSLVAAAYEQYFGPGTRLTVT.

The V call is TRBV7-3, the J call TRBJ2-3, with 7 positions matching TRBD2. Germline V gene data show CDR1 as SGHTA and CDR2 as FQGTGA. J gave up 2 bases and V 3 bases, and 8 bases lay outside the gene matches. This CDR3 contains 16 residues. The CDR3 loop is CASSLGREPSTDTQYF. The CDR3 bases are TGTGCCAGCAGCTTGGGGCGGGAGCCTTCCACAGATACGCAGTATTTT. Variable domain in full (rest from reference TRBV7-3 and TRBJ2-3): GAGVSQTPSNKVTEKGKYVELRCDPISGHTALYWYRQSLGQGPEFLIYFQGTGAADDSGLPNDRFFAVRPEGSVSTLKIQRTERGDSAVYLCASSLGREPSTDTQYFGPGTRLTVL.

The chain carries TRBV5-1 and TRBJ2-7; tentatively, D is TRBD1 or TRBD2 (5 bases each). The CDR3 covers 15 residues. The V gene's germline CDR1 is SGHRS and CDR2 YFSETQ. The ends were cut back, 0 bases at V and 3 bases at J, with 13 bases in the middle. Written as DNA, the CDR3 is TGCGCCAGCAGCTTGGAGCCGGGACCTTTCTACGAGCAGTACTTC. Translated: CASSLEPGPFYEQYF.

The table lists this clonotype with a few counts. The chain is built from TRBV27 and TRBJ2-1; possibly TRBD1 for D (6 bases). Between the trimmed V and J ends, which lost 3 bases and 4 bases, there was a span of 10 bases. The length of the CDR3 is 14 residues. Germline-derived CDR1 and CDR2 are MNHEY and SMNVEV (reference sequence). CDR3 bases: TGTGCCAGCAGTTTCGGGACATCATACAATGAGCAGTTCTTC. It codes for CASSFGTSYNEQFF.

This clonotype was seen repeatedly, ten times or more. This rearrangement joins TRBV6-1 to TRBJ2-5, with unresolved D. This CDR3 region has 13 residues. Trimming pared 8 bases from V and 1 base from J, leaving 11 bases between. Germline CDR1 reads MNHNS; CDR2 reads SASEGT. CDR3 sequence (DNA): TGTGCCAGCCATTACCAGATCCAAGAGACCCAGTACTTC. Encoded protein: CASHYQIQETQYF.

V gene TRBV7-9 combines with J gene TRBJ1-1, with TRBD1 as a possible D gene (5 bases). The CDR3 runs to 15 residues. CDR1 is SEHNR, CDR2 FQNEAQ, per germline (reference sequence). The V and J ends lost 5 bases and 2 bases respectively, with 15 bases between them. The chain's CDR3 is CASSRTQQRNTEAFF. The DNA for the CDR3 is TGTGCCAGCAGCCGGACACAGCAGAGAAACACTGAAGCTTTCTTT.